These 28 T cell receptor beta chains were sequenced from one sample in a study of Ad26.COV2.S vaccination and SARS-CoV-2 variants. Produced via immunoSEQ multiplex PCR; TCRdb's table is partial and in-frame only. The repertoire holds some 340,000 clones, with 86% as singletons. Treatment defined: some 19 received Ad26.COV2.S at low or high dose, single or two shots; roughly five received placebo; per-sample allocation not given. The samples date from day 63 after the first vaccine or placebo injection. The material sequenced was peripheral blood, taken in a trial of Ad26.COV2.S vaccine versus placebo. The receptors stem from a person between 18 and 60 years old who received the Ad26.COV2.S COVID-19 vaccine or a placebo.

The chain joins TRBV24-1 to TRBJ2-1, with a possible D match to TRBD1 (5 bases). Germline-derived CDR1 and CDR2 are KGHDR and SFDVKD. V was shortened by 5 bases and J by 6 bases, with 16 bases between the two germline ends. This CDR3 has 15 residues. CDR3 sequence reads: CATSAARGSLNEQFF. The CDR3 region has the DNA TGTGCCACCAGTGCGGCAAGGGGCTCCCTCAATGAGCAGTTCTTC.

The chain combines TRBV11-3 with TRBJ2-5; D might be TRBD2 (7 bases). CDR3 length: 16 residues. Per germline, CDR1 SGHNT and CDR2 YENEEA. Trimming removed 1 base from V and 2 bases from J, with 14 bases in between. The CDR3, as DNA: TGTGCCAGCAGCTTAGGGGGGGGCAAACCTCAAGAGACCCAGTACTTC. Translated: CASSLGGGKPQETQYF.

CDR3 in amino acids: CASSVGWWDREYENTIYF. The CDR3 coding sequence is TGTGCCAGCAGCGTAGGTTGGTGGGACAGGGAGTATGAAAACACCATATATTTT. This chain connects TRBV9 to TRBJ1-3; 9 positions match TRBD1. V shed 0 bases and J 6 bases; nucleotides not matched to a gene: 13. Germline V gene data show CDR1 as SGDLS and CDR2 as YYNGEE. CDR3 length: 18 amino acids.

This clone was seen many times. The J gene is TRBJ1-2, the V gene TRBV6-6; D gene ambiguous. This CDR3 comprises 14 residues. Trimming took off 2 bases at V and 4 bases at J, with 11 bases between the two ends. From germline, CDR1 is MNHNY and CDR2 SVGAGI (reference sequence). Here the CDR3 reads CASSYGQPSYGYTF. DNA of the CDR3: TGTGCCAGCAGTTACGGGCAGCCTTCCTATGGCTACACCTTC.

This clone showed up just a few times. The CDR3 DNA reads as TGTGCCAGCAGTTACGGGGGGGCTTGGGAGCAGTACTTC. This translates into CASSYGGAWEQYF. The V gene is TRBV6-2 or TRBV6-3, the J gene TRBJ2-7; TRBD2 is a possible D gene (7 bases). Germline CDR1 and CDR2: MNHEY and SVGEGT. There are 13 residues in the CDR3. V was shortened by 2 bases and J by 7 bases, with 12 bases between the two germline ends.

With regard to this clone: One end of the junction does not line up with germline, which may come from a read error. The chain recombines TRBV19 with TRBJ2-1; D unclear. The CDR3 has 11 residues. CDR1 is LNHDA, CDR2 SQIVND, per germline (reference sequence). The CDR3 nucleotides are TGTGCCAGTAGTTTAGAGTTTGAGCAGTTCTTC. Protein: CASSLEFEQFF.

The chain recombines TRBV15 with TRBJ2-5, with 15 positions matching TRBD2. The length of the CDR3 is 17 residues. V lost 3 bases and J lost 2; bases outside the gene matches: 4. Per the germline V gene, CDR1 is LNHNV and CDR2 is YYDKDF (reference sequence). The DNA for the CDR3 is TGTGCCACCAGCAGTGGACTAGCGGGGGGGACTCAAGAGACCCAGTACTTC. Its protein product is CATSSGLAGGTQETQYF.

The chain carries TRBV30 and TRBJ1-2; 7 nucleotides agree with TRBD1. Germline CDR1 and CDR2: GTSNPN and SVGIG (reference sequence). This CDR3 spans 15 amino acids. The trim removed 0 bases at V and 5 bases at J, leaving 9 bases unmatched. CDR3 residues: CAWSVGTAPGYGYTF. In DNA, the CDR3 is TGTGCCTGGAGTGTGGGGACAGCGCCGGGGTATGGCTACACCTTC. Full variable domain (missing parts from reference TRBV30 and TRBJ1-2): SQTIHQWPATLVQPVGSPLSLECTVEGTSNPNLYWYRQAAGRGLQLLFYSVGIGQISSEVPQNLSASRPQDRQFILSSKKLLLSDSGFYLCAWSVGTAPGYGYTFGSGTRLTVV.

In this sample, this clone turned up once. V gene TRBV5-8 combines with J gene TRBJ1-2; 10 bases are shared with TRBD1. Germline CDR1 is SGHTS and CDR2 is YDEGEE. CDR3 length: 14 amino acids. V trimming: 5 bases; J trimming: 6 bases; junction bases outside the gene matches: 7. This chain's CDR3 is CASSSGTGEDGYTF. CDR3 DNA sequence: TGTGCCAGCAGTTCGGGGACAGGGGAGGATGGCTACACCTTC.

This clone came up once. V and J are TRBV5-4 and TRBJ2-5; 10 bases agree with TRBD1. V dropped 5 bases and J dropped 4; count of bases not matched to a gene: 8. This CDR3 contains 15 residues. From germline, CDR1 is SGHNT and CDR2 YYREEE (reference sequence). As DNA, the CDR3 is TGTGCCAGCAGGAGAGGGACAGGGGATGGAGAGACCCAGTACTTC. This codes for CASRRGTGDGETQYF.

The chain links TRBV4-3 to TRBJ2-1; D possibly corresponds to TRBD2 (5 bases). Germline CDR1 and CDR2: LGHNA and YSLEER. The ends were cut back, 0 bases at V and 3 bases at J, with 9 bases in the middle. The CDR3 has 15 amino acids. CDR3 in DNA: TGCGCCAGCAGCCAAGATCGGACTGTCTACAATGAGCAGTTCTTC. Protein: CASSQDRTVYNEQFF.

The rearrangement links TRBV7-2 to TRBJ2-5, with D perhaps TRBD1 (5 bases). Germline V gene lookup returns CDR1 SGHTA and CDR2 FQGNSA. The V end was cut by 3 bases, the J end by 7 bases, with 21 bases between. This CDR3 region has 16 residues. The CDR3 loop reads CASSFSSGPHRGTQYF. The DNA of the CDR3 is TGTGCCAGCAGCTTTTCATCAGGGCCGCATAGAGGGACCCAGTACTTC. The full variable domain, rest sourced from reference TRBV7-2 and TRBJ2-5, is GAGVSQSPSNKVTEKGKDVELRCDPISGHTALYWYRQSLGQGLEFLIYFQGNSAPDKSGLPSDRFSAERTGGSVSTLTIQRTQQEDSAVYLCASSFSSGPHRGTQYFGPGTRLLVL.

This clone was recorded only once. The genes are TRBV30 and TRBJ1-6; D is uncertain. This CDR3 region has 17 residues. Germline-derived CDR1 and CDR2 are GTSNPN and SVGIG (reference sequence). V was trimmed by 6 bases and J by 3 bases, leaving 21 bases between them. CDR3 amino acids: CACRSNRRGSYNSPLHF. CDR3 bases: TGTGCCTGTAGGTCAAACCGGAGAGGTAGCTATAATTCACCCCTCCACTTT.

The rearrangement links TRBV19 to TRBJ1-2, with 7 bases fitting TRBD1. J lost 8 bases, V lost 2 bases, and 2 bases had no gene match. CDR3 size: 12 residues. Germline V gives CDR1 LNHDA, CDR2 SQIVND (reference sequence). CDR3 residues: CASSIIGGGYTF. The CDR3 bases are TGTGCCAGTAGTATAATAGGGGGCGGCTACACCTTC. Full variable domain (remainder filled in from reference TRBV19 and TRBJ1-2): DGGITQSPKYLFRKEGQNVTLSCEQNLNHDAMYWYRQDPGQGLRLIYYSQIVNDFQKGDIAEGYSVSREKKESFPLTVTSAQKNPTAFYLCASSIIGGGYTFGSGTRLTVV.

The chain carries TRBV7-9 and TRBJ1-1; D unresolved. Germline V gene lookup returns CDR1 SEHNR and CDR2 FQNEAQ (reference sequence). The CDR3 spans 13 residues. Trimming took off 5 bases at V and 1 base at J, with 8 bases between the two ends. The CDR3: CASSPNTNTEAFF. The CDR3 DNA reads TGTGCCAGCAGCCCTAACACGAACACTGAAGCTTTCTTT.

The chain employs TRBV5-1 and TRBJ2-1, with TRBD1 matching over 8 bases. The V gene's germline CDR1 is SGHRS and CDR2 YFSETQ. Trimming removed 6 bases from V and 8 bases from J; junction bases left unmatched: 16. The CDR3 contains 16 residues. CDR3 in DNA: TGCGCCAGCATTGAGAGGTCTGGACAGGGAGGAGATGAGCAGTTCTTC. Residues: CASIERSGQGGDEQFF.

The chain has TRBV6-6 and TRBJ2-7; D gene unclear. Trimming cost V 5 bases and J 0 bases, with 14 bases left between them. The CDR3 spans 15 residues. CDR1 is MNHNY and CDR2 is SVGAGI in the germline V gene (reference sequence). This CDR3 reads CASSRSGYSSYEQYF. CDR3 DNA: TGTGCCAGCAGTCGATCCGGTTACAGCTCCTACGAGCAGTACTTC.

This clone was counted once. The rearrangement uses TRBV4-3 and TRBJ2-1; D gene uncertain. Germline V lookup: CDR1 LGHNA, CDR2 YSLEER. The CDR3 is made up of 11 amino acids. V lost 5 bases and J 6 bases, leaving 5 bases between the germline ends. The CDR3 region has the DNA TGCGCCAGCAGCGACTTCAATGAGCAGTTCTTC. This gives the protein CASSDFNEQFF.

This CDR3 reads CASTPRAGYGYTF. The CDR3 nucleotides are TGTGCCAGTACCCCTCGAGCAGGGTACGGCTACACCTTC. V is TRBV19 and J is TRBJ1-2; a weak D match, TRBD1 (5 bases). The CDR3 runs to 13 residues. V gave up 7 bases and J gave up 8 bases, with 17 bases separating them. The germline V gene encodes CDR1 LNHDA and CDR2 SQIVND (reference sequence).

The chain recombines TRBV20-1 with TRBJ2-1, with D unresolved. The CDR3 consists of 15 residues. V was cut by 3 bases and J by 4 bases, with 16 bases left in between. Germline CDR1 is DFQATT and CDR2 is SNEGSKA (reference sequence). CDR3 nucleotide sequence: TGCAGTGCTAGTAAATCTCTTTCTTCGTACAATGAGCAGTTCTTC. Amino acid sequence: CSASKSLSSYNEQFF.

This chain uses TRBV5-8 with TRBJ2-3; 9 bases line up with TRBD2. V dropped 4 bases and J dropped 4; count of bases not matched to a gene: 7. Per germline, CDR1 SGHTS and CDR2 YDEGEE. This CDR3 comprises 15 residues. As DNA, the CDR3 is TGTGCCAGCAGCATAGGCGGGGGGGCTTCAGATACGCAGTATTTT. Translated: CASSIGGGASDTQYF. The complete variable domain, with remaining parts taken from reference TRBV5-8 and TRBJ2-3, reads EAGVTQSPTHLIKTRGQQATLRCSPISGHTSVYWYQQALGLGLQFLLWYDEGEERNRGNFPPRFSGRQFPNYSSELNVNALELEDSALYLCASSIGGGASDTQYFGPGTRLTVL.

The DNA for the CDR3 is TGTGCCAGCAGTTACAGAGCGAACTATGGCTACACCTTC. Residues: CASSYRANYGYTF. This chain uses TRBV6-2 or TRBV6-3 with TRBJ1-2; D not certain. The CDR3 is 13 residues long. Germline V CDR1 and CDR2: MNHEY, SVGEGT. Deletions cut 2 bases from V and 2 bases from J, with 6 bases between.

V and J are TRBV9 and TRBJ2-7, with D hard to call. The CDR3 totals 14 residues. V lost 1 base and J 5 bases, leaving 13 bases between the germline ends. Germline V gives CDR1 SGDLS, CDR2 YYNGEE. The chain's CDR3 is CASSVRSGGDEQYF. CDR3 DNA: TGTGCCAGCAGCGTAAGGTCCGGTGGTGACGAGCAGTACTTC.

The chain recombines TRBV3-1 (or the pseudogene TRBV3-2) with TRBJ1-2; D remains ambiguous. Between the trimmed V and J ends, which lost 0 bases and 7 bases, there was a span of 12 bases. Germline V gene lookup returns CDR1 LGHDT and CDR2 YNNKEL (reference sequence). CDR3 size: 14 residues. Here the CDR3 DNA reads TGTGCCAGCAGCCAAGATGGCAGATTCGGTGGCTACACCTTC. This codes for CASSQDGRFGGYTF.

The V call is TRBV7-9, the J call TRBJ1-4; tentative D call: TRBD1 (6 bases). Germline V lookup: CDR1 SEHNR, CDR2 FQNEAQ (reference sequence). V was shortened by 1 base and J by 0 bases, with 6 bases between the two germline ends. There are 15 residues in the CDR3. The CDR3 is CASSLGDTTNEKLFF. CDR3 sequence (DNA): TGTGCCAGCAGCTTAGGGGACACAACTAATGAAAAACTGTTTTTT. Full variable domain (remainder filled in from reference TRBV7-9 and TRBJ1-4): DTGVSQNPRHKITKRGQNVTFRCDPISEHNRLYWYRQTLGQGPEFLTYFQNEAQLEKSRLLSDRFSAERPKGSFSTLEIQRTEQGDSAMYLCASSLGDTTNEKLFFGSGTQLSVL.

The chain joins TRBV5-1 to TRBJ1-4; a weak D match, TRBD1 (5 bases). Germline V gene lookup returns CDR1 SGHRS and CDR2 YFSETQ. This CDR3 is 15 amino acids long. The ends were cut back, 0 bases at V and 4 bases at J, with 10 bases in the middle. This CDR3 is CASSLDGGYNEKLFF. The CDR3 region has the DNA TGCGCCAGCAGCTTGGACGGGGGATATAATGAAAAACTGTTTTTT.

The chain has TRBV5-6 and TRBJ2-1; the match to TRBD1 covers 8 bases. V trimming: 2 bases; J trimming: 4 bases; junction bases outside the gene matches: 5. The germline gives CDR1 SGHDT, CDR2 YYEEEE. The CDR3 has 15 residues. The CDR3 loop is CASSFRTGLYNEQFF. The CDR3 DNA is TGTGCCAGCAGCTTTAGGACAGGGCTTTACAATGAGCAGTTCTTC.

This clone has just one count. The chain links TRBV6-5 to TRBJ2-3; D unresolved. This CDR3 comprises 12 residues. Trimming pared 6 bases from V and 6 bases from J, leaving 10 bases between. CDR1 is MNHEY and CDR2 is SVGAGI in the germline V gene. CDR3 DNA sequence: TGTGCCAGCAGGTCAGATTTTGATACGCAGTATTTT. Translation: CASRSDFDTQYF.